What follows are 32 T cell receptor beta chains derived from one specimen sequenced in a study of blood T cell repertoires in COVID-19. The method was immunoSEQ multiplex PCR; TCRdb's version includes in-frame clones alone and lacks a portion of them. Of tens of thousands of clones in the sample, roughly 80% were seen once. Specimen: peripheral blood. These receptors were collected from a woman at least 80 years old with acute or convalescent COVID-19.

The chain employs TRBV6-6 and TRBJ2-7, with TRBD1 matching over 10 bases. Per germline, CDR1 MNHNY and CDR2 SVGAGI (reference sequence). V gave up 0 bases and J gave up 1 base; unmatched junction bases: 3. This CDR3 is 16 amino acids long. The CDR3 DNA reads TGTGCCAGCAGTTACTCTCGGACAGGGGGATCCTACGAGCAGTACTTC. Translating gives CASSYSRTGGSYEQYF.

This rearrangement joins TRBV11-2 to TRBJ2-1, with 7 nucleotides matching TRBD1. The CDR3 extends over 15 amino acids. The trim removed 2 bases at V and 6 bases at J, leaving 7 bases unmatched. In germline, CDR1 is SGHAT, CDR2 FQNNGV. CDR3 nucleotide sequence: TGTGCCAGCAGCTTACCTTCGACAGGGCCCAATGAGCAGTTCTTC. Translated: CASSLPSTGPNEQFF. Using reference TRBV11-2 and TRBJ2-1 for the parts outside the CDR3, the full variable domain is EAGVAQSPRYKIIEKRQSVAFWCNPISGHATLYWYQQILGQGPKLLIQFQNNGVVDDSQLPKDRFSAERLKGVDSTLKIQPAKLEDSAVYLCASSLPSTGPNEQFFGPGTRLTVL.

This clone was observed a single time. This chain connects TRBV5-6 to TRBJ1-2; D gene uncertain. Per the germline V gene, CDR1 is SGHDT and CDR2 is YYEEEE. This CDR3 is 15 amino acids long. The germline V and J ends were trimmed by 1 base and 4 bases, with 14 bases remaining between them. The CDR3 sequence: CASSLMGVKVYGYTF. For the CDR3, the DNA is TGTGCCAGCAGCTTGATGGGCGTTAAGGTCTATGGCTACACCTTC. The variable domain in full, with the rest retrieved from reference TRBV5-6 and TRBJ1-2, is DAGVTQSPTHLIKTRGQQVTLRCSPKSGHDTVSWYQQALGQGPQFIFQYYEEEERQRGNFPDRFSGHQFPNYSSELNVNALLLGDSALYLCASSLMGVKVYGYTFGSGTRLTVV.

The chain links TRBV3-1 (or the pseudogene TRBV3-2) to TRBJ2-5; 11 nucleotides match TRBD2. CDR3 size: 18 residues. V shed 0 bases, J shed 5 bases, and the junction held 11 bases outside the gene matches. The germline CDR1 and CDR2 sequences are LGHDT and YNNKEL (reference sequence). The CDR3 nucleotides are TGTGCCAGCAGCCAAGATGGGAGTAGACTAGCGGGACCGGAGACCCAGTACTTC. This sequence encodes CASSQDGSRLAGPETQYF.

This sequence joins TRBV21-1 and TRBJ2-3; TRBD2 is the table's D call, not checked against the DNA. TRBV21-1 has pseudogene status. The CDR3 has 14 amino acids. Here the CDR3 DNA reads TGTGCCAGCAGCAAAGGGGGGGGCCGAGATACGCAGTATTTT. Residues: CASSKGGGRDTQYF.

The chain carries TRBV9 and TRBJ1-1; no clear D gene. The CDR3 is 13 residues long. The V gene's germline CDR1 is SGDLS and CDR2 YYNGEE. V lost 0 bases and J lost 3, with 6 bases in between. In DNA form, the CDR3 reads TGTGCCAGCAGCGTAGCGACTGACACTGAAGCTTTCTTT. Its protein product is CASSVATDTEAFF.

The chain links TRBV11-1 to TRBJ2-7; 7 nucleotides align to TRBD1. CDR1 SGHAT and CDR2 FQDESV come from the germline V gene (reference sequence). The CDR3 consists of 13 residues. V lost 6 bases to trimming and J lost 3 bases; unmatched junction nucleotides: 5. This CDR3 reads CASRDRTGYEQYF. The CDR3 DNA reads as TGTGCCAGCAGAGATAGGACAGGCTACGAGCAGTACTTC.

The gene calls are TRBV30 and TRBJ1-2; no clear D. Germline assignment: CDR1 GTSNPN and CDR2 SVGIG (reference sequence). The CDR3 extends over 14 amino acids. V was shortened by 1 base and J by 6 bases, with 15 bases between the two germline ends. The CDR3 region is CAWSATRAGNGYTF. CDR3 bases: TGTGCCTGGAGTGCTACCCGCGCGGGGAATGGCTACACCTTC.

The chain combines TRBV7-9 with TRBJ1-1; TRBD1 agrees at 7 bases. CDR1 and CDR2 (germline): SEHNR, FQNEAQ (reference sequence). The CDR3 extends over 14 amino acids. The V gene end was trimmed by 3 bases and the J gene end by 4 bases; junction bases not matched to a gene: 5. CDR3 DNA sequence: TGTGCCAGCAGCTTTACACAGGGGTCCACTGAAGCTTTCTTT. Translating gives CASSFTQGSTEAFF.

For the CDR3, the DNA is TGTGCCAGCAGCTTAACGAGGGTGGGAGAGACCCAGTACTTC. This codes for CASSLTRVGETQYF. J is TRBJ2-5 and V is TRBV7-3; a weak D match, TRBD2 (5 bases). V was pared by 0 bases and J by 4 bases, with 9 bases between. Germline V lookup: CDR1 SGHTA, CDR2 FQGTGA. The CDR3 consists of 14 residues.

CDR3 amino acids: CASSSDREGGELFF. Here the CDR3 DNA reads TGCGCCAGCAGCTCGGACAGGGAAGGAGGGGAGCTGTTTTTT. The genes are TRBV5-1 and TRBJ2-2, with 8 bases matching TRBD1. This CDR3 spans 14 amino acids. Unmatched junction bases numbered 6, after V lost 3 bases and J lost 8 bases. From germline, CDR1 is SGHRS and CDR2 YFSETQ. The full variable domain, rest sourced from reference TRBV5-1 and TRBJ2-2, is KAGVTQTPRYLIKTRGQQVTLSCSPISGHRSVSWYQQTPGQGLQFLFEYFSETQRNKGNFPGRFSGRQFSNSRSEMNVSTLELGDSALYLCASSSDREGGELFFGEGSRLTVL.

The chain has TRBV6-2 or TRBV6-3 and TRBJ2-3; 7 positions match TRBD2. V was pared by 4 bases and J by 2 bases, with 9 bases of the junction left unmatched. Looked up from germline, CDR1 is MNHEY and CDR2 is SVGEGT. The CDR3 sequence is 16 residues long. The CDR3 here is CASSSGLERATDTQYF. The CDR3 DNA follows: TGTGCCAGCAGTTCCGGACTAGAGAGAGCCACAGATACGCAGTATTTT.

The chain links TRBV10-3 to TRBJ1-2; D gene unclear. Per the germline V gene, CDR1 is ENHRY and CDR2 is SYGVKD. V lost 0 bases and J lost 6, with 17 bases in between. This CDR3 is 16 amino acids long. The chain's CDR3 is CAISESIGSSGDGYTF. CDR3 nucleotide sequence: TGTGCCATCAGTGAGTCGATAGGGAGTTCGGGTGATGGCTACACCTTC.

The CDR3 spells CASSPRTEAFF. CDR3 DNA: TGTGCCAGCAGCCCTCGCACTGAAGCTTTCTTT. The V gene is TRBV14, the J gene TRBJ1-1; no definite D call. Germline assignment: CDR1 SGHDN and CDR2 FVKESK. The CDR3 is 11 amino acids. With 4 bases removed from V and 4 bases from J, the gap between germline ends came to 4 bases.

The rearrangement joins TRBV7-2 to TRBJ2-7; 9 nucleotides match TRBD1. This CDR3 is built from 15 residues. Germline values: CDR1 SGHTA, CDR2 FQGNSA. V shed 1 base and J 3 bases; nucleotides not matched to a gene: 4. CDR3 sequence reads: CASSLDWGQGYEQYF. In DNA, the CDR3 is TGTGCCAGCAGCTTAGATTGGGGACAGGGCTACGAGCAGTACTTC.

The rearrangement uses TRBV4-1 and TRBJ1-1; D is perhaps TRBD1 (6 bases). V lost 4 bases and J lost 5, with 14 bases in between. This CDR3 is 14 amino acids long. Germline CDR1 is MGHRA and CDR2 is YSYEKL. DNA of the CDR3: TGCGCCAGCAGCCCAGCAGGGGAGATAACTGAAGCTTTCTTT. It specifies CASSPAGEITEAFF.

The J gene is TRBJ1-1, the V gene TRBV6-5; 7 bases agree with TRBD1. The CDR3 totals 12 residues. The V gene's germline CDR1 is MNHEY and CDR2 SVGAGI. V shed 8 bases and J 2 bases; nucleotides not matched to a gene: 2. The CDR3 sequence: CASHRGNTEAFF. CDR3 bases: TGTGCCAGCCACAGGGGAAACACTGAAGCTTTCTTT.

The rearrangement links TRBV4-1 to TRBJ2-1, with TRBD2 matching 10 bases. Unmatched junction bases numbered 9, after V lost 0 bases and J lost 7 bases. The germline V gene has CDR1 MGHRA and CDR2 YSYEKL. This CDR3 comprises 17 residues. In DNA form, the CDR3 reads TGCGCCAGCAGCCAAGATCAAAGCGGGAGGGCCAGAAATGAGCAGTTCTTC. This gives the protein CASSQDQSGRARNEQFF.

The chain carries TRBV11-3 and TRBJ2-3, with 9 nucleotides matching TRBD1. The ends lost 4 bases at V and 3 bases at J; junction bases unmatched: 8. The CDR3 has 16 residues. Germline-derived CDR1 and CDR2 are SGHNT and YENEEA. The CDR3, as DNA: TGTGCCAGCAGCTCACCCCGGGACAGGGTAACAGATACGCAGTATTTT. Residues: CASSSPRDRVTDTQYF.

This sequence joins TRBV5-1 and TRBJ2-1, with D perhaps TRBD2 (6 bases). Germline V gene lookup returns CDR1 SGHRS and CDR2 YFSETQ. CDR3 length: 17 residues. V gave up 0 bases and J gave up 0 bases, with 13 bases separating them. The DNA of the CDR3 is TGCGCCAGCAGCTTGGTCGGGGGACGGAGCTCCTACAATGAGCAGTTCTTC. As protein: CASSLVGGRSSYNEQFF.

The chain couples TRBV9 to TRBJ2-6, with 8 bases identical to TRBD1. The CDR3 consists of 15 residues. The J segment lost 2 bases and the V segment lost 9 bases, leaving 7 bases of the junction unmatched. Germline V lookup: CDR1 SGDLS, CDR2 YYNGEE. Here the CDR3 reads CATSRQGTGANVLTF. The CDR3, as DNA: TGTGCCACCTCACGACAGGGGACTGGGGCCAACGTCCTGACTTTC.

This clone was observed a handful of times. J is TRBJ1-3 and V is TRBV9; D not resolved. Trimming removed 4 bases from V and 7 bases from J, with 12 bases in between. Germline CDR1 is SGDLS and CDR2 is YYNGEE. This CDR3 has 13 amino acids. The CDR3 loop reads CASSLGPLNTIYF. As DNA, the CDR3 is TGTGCCAGCAGCCTTGGCCCCTTGAACACCATATATTTT.

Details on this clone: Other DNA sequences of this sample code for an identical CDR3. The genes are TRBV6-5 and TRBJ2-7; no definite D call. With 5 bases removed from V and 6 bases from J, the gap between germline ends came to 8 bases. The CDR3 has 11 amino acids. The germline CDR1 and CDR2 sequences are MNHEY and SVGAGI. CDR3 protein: CASSTRFEQYF. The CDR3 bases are TGTGCCAGCAGTACCCGGTTCGAGCAGTACTTC.

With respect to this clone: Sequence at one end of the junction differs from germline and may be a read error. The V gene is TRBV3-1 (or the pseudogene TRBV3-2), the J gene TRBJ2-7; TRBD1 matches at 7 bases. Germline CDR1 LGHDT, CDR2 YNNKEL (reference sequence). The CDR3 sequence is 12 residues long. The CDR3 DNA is TGTGCCAGCAGCCAACGACAGGGCCCCAAGCACTTC. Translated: CASSQRQGPKHF.

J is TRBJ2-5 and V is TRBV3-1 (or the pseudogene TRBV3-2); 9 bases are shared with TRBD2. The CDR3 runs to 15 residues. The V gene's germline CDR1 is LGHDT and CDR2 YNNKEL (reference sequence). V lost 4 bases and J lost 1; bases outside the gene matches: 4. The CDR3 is CASSPLAGPQETQYF. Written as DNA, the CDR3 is TGTGCCAGCAGCCCCCTAGCGGGACCCCAAGAGACCCAGTACTTC.

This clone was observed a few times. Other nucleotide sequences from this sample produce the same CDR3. The chain's CDR3 is CATSRDSQGSYGYTF. In nucleotides, the CDR3 is TGTGCCACCAGCAGAGATTCCCAGGGGAGCTATGGCTACACCTTC. This chain uses TRBV15 with TRBJ1-2; weak D call: TRBD1 (6 bases). CDR3 length: 15 residues. Per the germline V gene, CDR1 is LNHNV and CDR2 is YYDKDF (reference sequence). V was pared by 0 bases and J by 4 bases, with 12 bases between.

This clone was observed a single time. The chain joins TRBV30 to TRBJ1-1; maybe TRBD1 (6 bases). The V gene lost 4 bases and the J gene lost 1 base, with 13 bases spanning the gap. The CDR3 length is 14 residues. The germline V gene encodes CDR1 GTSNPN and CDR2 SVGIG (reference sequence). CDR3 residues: CAWTPGTPNTEAFF. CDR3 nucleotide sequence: TGTGCCTGGACTCCCGGGACACCGAACACTGAAGCTTTCTTT.

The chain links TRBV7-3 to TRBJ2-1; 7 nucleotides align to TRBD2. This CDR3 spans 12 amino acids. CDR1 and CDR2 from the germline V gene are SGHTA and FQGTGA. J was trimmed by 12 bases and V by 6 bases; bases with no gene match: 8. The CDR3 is CASSSPGLPQFF. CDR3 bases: TGTGCCAGCAGTTCCCCGGGACTACCGCAGTTCTTC.

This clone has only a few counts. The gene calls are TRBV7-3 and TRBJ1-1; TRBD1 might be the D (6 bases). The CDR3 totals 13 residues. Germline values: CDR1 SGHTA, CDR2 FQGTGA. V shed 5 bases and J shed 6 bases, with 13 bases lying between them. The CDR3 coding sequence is TGTGCCAGCAGCCCTGGACAGCGAGCTGAAGCTTTCTTT. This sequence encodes CASSPGQRAEAFF.

CDR3 protein: CASSEMRYGETQYF. The CDR3 DNA reads as TGTGCCAGCAGTGAAATGAGGTACGGCGAGACCCAGTACTTC. This chain links TRBV6-1 with TRBJ2-5, with unresolved D. Trimming removed 2 bases at V and 5 bases at J, with 12 bases between. The germline V gene encodes CDR1 MNHNS and CDR2 SASEGT. The CDR3 runs 14 residues.

Here the CDR3 DNA reads TGTGCCAGCACCCCGGGCAGGGGGGAGGCCGACACAGATACGCAGTATTTT. It encodes CASTPGRGEADTDTQYF. This chain uses TRBV7-9 with TRBJ2-3, with D possibly TRBD1 on 7 matching bases. V was cut by 7 bases and J by 2 bases, with 22 bases left in between. Germline V lookup: CDR1 SEHNR, CDR2 FQNEAQ (reference sequence). The CDR3 contains 17 residues.

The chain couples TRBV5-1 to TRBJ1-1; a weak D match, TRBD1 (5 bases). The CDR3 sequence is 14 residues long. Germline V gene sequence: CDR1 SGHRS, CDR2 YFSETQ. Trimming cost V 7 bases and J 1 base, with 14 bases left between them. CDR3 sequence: CASAPGRQNTEAFF. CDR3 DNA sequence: TGCGCCAGCGCCCCAGGGCGGCAGAACACTGAAGCTTTCTTT.